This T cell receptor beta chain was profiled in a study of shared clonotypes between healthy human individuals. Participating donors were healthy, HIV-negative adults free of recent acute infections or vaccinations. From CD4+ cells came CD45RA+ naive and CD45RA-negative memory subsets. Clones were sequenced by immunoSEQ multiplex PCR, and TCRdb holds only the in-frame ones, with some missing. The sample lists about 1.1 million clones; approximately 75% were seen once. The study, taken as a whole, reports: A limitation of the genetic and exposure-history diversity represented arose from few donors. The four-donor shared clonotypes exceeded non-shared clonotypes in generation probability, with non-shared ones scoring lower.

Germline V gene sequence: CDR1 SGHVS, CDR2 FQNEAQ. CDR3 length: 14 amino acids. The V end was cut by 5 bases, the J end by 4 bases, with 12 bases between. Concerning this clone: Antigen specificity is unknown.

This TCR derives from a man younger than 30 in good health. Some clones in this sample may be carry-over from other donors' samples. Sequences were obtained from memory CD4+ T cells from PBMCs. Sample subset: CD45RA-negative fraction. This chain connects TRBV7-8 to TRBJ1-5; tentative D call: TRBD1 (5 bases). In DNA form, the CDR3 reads TGTGCCAGCAGCCCAGGGCGGCAGAATCAGCCCCAGCATTTT. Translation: CASSPGRQNQPQHF.